This paragraph reports one TCR beta chain. Its antigen is unknown. Base qualities were left out, and no much larger clone turns up one base away. Using the deep immunoSEQ assay, TCR CDR3 regions were amplified from genomic DNA by multiplex PCR. Extracted genomic DNA from each cell subset was distributed evenly across all wells of several immunoSEQ 96-well plates, and each plate was treated as a replicate. Each replicate PCR for sorted subsets received around 210 ng genomic DNA, equal to about 29,000 T cell genomes. Purified libraries were quantified with a Qubit 3.0 fluorometer, sized on a Bioanalyzer 2100, and re-quantified with the KAPA Library Quantification kit. A separate single-read 150-cycle Illumina NextSeq 550 flow cell was used to sequence each immunoSEQ 96-well plate. Regarding the original processing steps: Because the immunoSEQ output held only junctional sequences and lacked quality scores, the filtering could not match the filtering applied to full-length reads. Sequences were annotated with PyIR, a Python wrapper for IgBLAST v1.9, using IMGT germline references to assign V/J genes and CDR3. Reads with weak V/J assignments (E-value above 1e-6), missing CDR3, stop codons, out-of-frame junctions, or ambiguous translated residues were removed. V3J clonotypes were defined by identical inferred V gene, J gene, and CDR3 amino acid sequence. To compute the percentage overlap between repertoires, the number of shared unique clonotypes was divided by the size of the smaller repertoire. RTK rarefaction, the Chao1 estimator, and Recon v2.1 estimates of unobserved clonotypes were used to assess repertoire richness. Generation probabilities for all TCRbeta clonotypes obtained by the gDNA method from four donors were computed using OLGA. TCRdb provides this immuneACCESS table in a form limited to in-frame rearrangements. Some clones are lacking; in checked studies, under half of them reflect an unresolved V gene, and why the rest are absent is not known. The V and J calls and clone size come from that table; D and trimming were worked out from the DNA. The sample table lists millions of clones, around 95% of them with a count of one. The ten largest clones capture more than 0.1% of the sample.

The data were obtained in a study of shared clonotypes between healthy human individuals (dated by TCRdb to 2020 to 2022). About the investigation overall: A couple of women and three men aged 18 to 49 years were included in the cohort. The study deeply sequenced blood TCR repertoires of about 5 healthy adults to estimate repertoire size and the extent of clonotype sharing between individuals. Libraries were prepared and TCR repertoires were sequenced by different laboratories using diverse techniques, in order to increase sequencing depth and limit assay-specific biases. Per donor, three plates each were used for CD4 naive and CD4 memory, two for CD8 naive, and one for CD8 memory. Each donor's leukapheresis produced roughly between roughly 0.85 and 9.5 billion PBMCs. Study-wide conclusions, independent of this receptor: Naive subsets generally had larger estimated clonotype richness than memory subsets. Pairwise subsampling led to the expectation that sequencing depth would affect the degree of clonotype sharing among donors. Clonotypes shared by all four sorted-subset donors showed higher generation probabilities than non-shared clonotypes. Around 5% of naive CD4, around 3.5% of naive CD8, approximately 2.2% of memory CD4, and 0.4% of memory CD8 clonotypes were shared across a few donors. Rarefaction of sorted-subset datasets indicated incomplete sequencing despite the large sequencing depth. The small number of donors limited the genetic and exposure-history diversity represented. Sampling was restricted to blood, and TCR repertoires in tissues likely differ from the TCR repertoires found in blood.

Taken from the germline V gene, the CDR1 and CDR2 loops are SGHRS and YFSETQ. Ends trimmed: V by 4 bases, J by 5 bases; bases unmatched to a gene: 10. The CDR3 runs 16 amino acids, cysteine and phenylalanine included. The entry retains the CDR3 DNA only, 48 bases that are in frame from base 1. The donors were healthy, HIV-negative adults who had no recently reported acute infections or vaccinations. All donors were Caucasian adults living in Nashville, Tennessee, USA. Magnetic negative selection was used to enrich CD4+ T cells, after which naive cells were positively selected on CD45RA and the negative fraction became the memory subset. After blood collection by leukapheresis, PBMCs were isolated using Ficoll-Histopaque density gradient centrifugation and then cryopreserved in the vapor phase of liquid nitrogen. Analytical flow cytometry was used to check the purity and quantity of every magnetically sorted T cell population. Each sorted fraction had its genomic DNA isolated and then quantified by UV absorbance on a Nanodrop 2000c.

This receptor was obtained from a man younger than 35 in good health. Sequenced input: naive CD4+ T cells sorted from blood. The cell subset or site label, read with the paper, signifies: CD45RA+ positively selected. The receptor chain draws on TRBV5-1 and TRBJ2-5, with 11 bases matching TRBD1. CDR3 reads: CASSRARTGGGETQYF. The base sequence is TGCGCCAGCAGCCGAGCGAGGACAGGGGGCGGCGAGACCCAGTACTTC. With all but the CDR3 taken from the reference TRBV5-1 and TRBJ2-5 genes, the full variable domain is: KAGVTQTPRYLIKTRGQQVTLSCSPISGHRSVSWYQQTPGQGLQFLFEYFSETQRNKGNFPGRFSGRQFSNSRSEMNVSTLELGDSALYLCASSRARTGGGETQYFGPGTRLLVL.